The rows below give T cell receptor beta chains drawn from one sample of a study of T-cell memory formation after mild COVID-19. Each CDR3 protein gets one entry after TCRdb re-called the 5' RACE reads with MiXCR. The sample comprises roughly 610,000 distinct CDR3 sequences, 17% of which are singletons, and about 8.1% rests with the top ten. Sequenced input: PBMCs or a T cell subset sorted from them (not recorded which). The source of these receptors is an adult woman who had mild COVID-19 (a few samples of this study predate the infection). Cell type and time point are not known. Both conserved end residues are trimmed from each CDR3. Fields, in order: CDR3 length, J gene, D gene, V gene, CDR3 protein. D genes are given only for firm matches.

cdr3_length: 8; j_call: TRBJ1-1; d_call: .; v_call: TRBV20-1; cdr3_aa: IGGDTEAF
cdr3_length: 11; j_call: TRBJ2-1; d_call: TRBD1; v_call: TRBV5-5; cdr3_aa: ASNGQARNEQF
cdr3_length: 10; j_call: TRBJ1-2; d_call: .; v_call: TRBV6-5; cdr3_aa: ASLGPTYGYT
cdr3_length: 13; j_call: TRBJ2-1; d_call: .; v_call: TRBV6-1; cdr3_aa: ASSVSWQGYNEQF
cdr3_length: 13; j_call: TRBJ1-1; d_call: TRBD1; v_call: TRBV20-1; cdr3_aa: SARDGQGARTEAF
cdr3_length: 13; j_call: TRBJ2-4; d_call: TRBD2; v_call: TRBV7-2; cdr3_aa: ASSGREGHGNIQY
cdr3_length: 13; j_call: TRBJ2-7; d_call: TRBD2; v_call: TRBV4-1; cdr3_aa: ASSRTSGGYLEQY
cdr3_length: 12; j_call: TRBJ1-5; d_call: .; v_call: TRBV6-6; cdr3_aa: ASIGGVGNQPQH
cdr3_length: 18; j_call: TRBJ2-3; d_call: TRBD1; v_call: TRBV12-3/TRBV12-4; cdr3_aa: ASSLYRLRPGQGGPDTQY
cdr3_length: 13; j_call: TRBJ1-1; d_call: TRBD1; v_call: TRBV2; cdr3_aa: ASTNRGKGNTEAF
cdr3_length: 14; j_call: TRBJ2-1; d_call: TRBD1; v_call: TRBV7-9; cdr3_aa: ASSLDEGAAYNEQF
cdr3_length: 11; j_call: TRBJ1-6; d_call: .; v_call: TRBV12-3/TRBV12-4; cdr3_aa: ASRTGQLTSLH
cdr3_length: 11; j_call: TRBJ1-2; d_call: .; v_call: TRBV19; cdr3_aa: ASRGERAHGYT
cdr3_length: 16; j_call: TRBJ1-1; d_call: .; v_call: TRBV11-2; cdr3_aa: ASSSRAGWGARNTEAF
cdr3_length: 12; j_call: TRBJ2-6; d_call: .; v_call: TRBV27; cdr3_aa: ASSSPAGANVLT
cdr3_length: 10; j_call: TRBJ2-7; d_call: .; v_call: TRBV12-3/TRBV12-4; cdr3_aa: ASSPTGFEQY
cdr3_length: 11; j_call: TRBJ2-1; d_call: .; v_call: TRBV3-1; cdr3_aa: ASSQGKYNEQF
cdr3_length: 14; j_call: TRBJ1-1; d_call: .; v_call: TRBV5-1; cdr3_aa: ASSPFGLAENTEAF
cdr3_length: 13; j_call: TRBJ1-1; d_call: TRBD1; v_call: TRBV29-1; cdr3_aa: SVEDPAGGTVEAF